The table lists the clone carrying this T cell receptor (beta chain) with a few counts. The antigen remains unidentified. The CDR3 has 13 residues. The germline V gene encodes CDR1 SEHNR and CDR2 FQNEAQ (reference sequence). Trimming left V 5 bases short and J 4 bases short, with 11 bases between. Isolated RNA was reverse transcribed in full, so expressed TCRB transcripts were sequenced. The repertoire was sequenced with immunoSEQ multiplex PCR; TCRdb's copy has only in-frame clones and lacks some. The table has hundreds of thousands of clones, over 13% seen once. This entry belongs to a study of beta chain features in type 1 diabetes. Study overall: The examined sorted cells totaled some 99 million across samples. Overall study findings and caveats: For cells with high TCR expression, cDNA sequencing could yield over-representation. Patients with Type 1 diabetes showed moderately but significantly shorter TCRB CDR3s in all four CD4+ subsets. Short templates might get an advantage during PCR, and this would be equal in patients and controls. A potential influence of HLA type upon TCRB rearrangement remained unresolved herein.

The TCR originated in a man aged 18-30 years with type 1 diabetes. Sequenced input: naive CD4+ T cells from blood. The chain joins TRBV7-9 to TRBJ2-5; no clear D gene. For the CDR3, the DNA is TGTGCCAGCAGCCATCCCCCCCTAGAGACCCAGTACTTC. Translated: CASSHPPLETQYF.